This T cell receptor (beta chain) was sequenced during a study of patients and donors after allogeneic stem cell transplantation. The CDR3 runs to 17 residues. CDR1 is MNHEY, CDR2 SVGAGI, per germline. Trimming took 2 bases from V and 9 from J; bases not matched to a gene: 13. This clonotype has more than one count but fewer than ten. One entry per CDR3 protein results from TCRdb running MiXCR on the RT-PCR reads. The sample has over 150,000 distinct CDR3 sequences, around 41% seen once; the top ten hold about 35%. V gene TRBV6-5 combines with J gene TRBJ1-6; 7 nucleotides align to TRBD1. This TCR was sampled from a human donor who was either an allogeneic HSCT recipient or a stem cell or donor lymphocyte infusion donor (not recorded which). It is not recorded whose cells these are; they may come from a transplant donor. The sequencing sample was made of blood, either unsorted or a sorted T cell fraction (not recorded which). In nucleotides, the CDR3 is TGTGCCAGCAGTTACGGGGTCCCCGGGACAGACAGTTCACCCCTCCACTTT. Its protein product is CASSYGVPGTDSSPLHF.